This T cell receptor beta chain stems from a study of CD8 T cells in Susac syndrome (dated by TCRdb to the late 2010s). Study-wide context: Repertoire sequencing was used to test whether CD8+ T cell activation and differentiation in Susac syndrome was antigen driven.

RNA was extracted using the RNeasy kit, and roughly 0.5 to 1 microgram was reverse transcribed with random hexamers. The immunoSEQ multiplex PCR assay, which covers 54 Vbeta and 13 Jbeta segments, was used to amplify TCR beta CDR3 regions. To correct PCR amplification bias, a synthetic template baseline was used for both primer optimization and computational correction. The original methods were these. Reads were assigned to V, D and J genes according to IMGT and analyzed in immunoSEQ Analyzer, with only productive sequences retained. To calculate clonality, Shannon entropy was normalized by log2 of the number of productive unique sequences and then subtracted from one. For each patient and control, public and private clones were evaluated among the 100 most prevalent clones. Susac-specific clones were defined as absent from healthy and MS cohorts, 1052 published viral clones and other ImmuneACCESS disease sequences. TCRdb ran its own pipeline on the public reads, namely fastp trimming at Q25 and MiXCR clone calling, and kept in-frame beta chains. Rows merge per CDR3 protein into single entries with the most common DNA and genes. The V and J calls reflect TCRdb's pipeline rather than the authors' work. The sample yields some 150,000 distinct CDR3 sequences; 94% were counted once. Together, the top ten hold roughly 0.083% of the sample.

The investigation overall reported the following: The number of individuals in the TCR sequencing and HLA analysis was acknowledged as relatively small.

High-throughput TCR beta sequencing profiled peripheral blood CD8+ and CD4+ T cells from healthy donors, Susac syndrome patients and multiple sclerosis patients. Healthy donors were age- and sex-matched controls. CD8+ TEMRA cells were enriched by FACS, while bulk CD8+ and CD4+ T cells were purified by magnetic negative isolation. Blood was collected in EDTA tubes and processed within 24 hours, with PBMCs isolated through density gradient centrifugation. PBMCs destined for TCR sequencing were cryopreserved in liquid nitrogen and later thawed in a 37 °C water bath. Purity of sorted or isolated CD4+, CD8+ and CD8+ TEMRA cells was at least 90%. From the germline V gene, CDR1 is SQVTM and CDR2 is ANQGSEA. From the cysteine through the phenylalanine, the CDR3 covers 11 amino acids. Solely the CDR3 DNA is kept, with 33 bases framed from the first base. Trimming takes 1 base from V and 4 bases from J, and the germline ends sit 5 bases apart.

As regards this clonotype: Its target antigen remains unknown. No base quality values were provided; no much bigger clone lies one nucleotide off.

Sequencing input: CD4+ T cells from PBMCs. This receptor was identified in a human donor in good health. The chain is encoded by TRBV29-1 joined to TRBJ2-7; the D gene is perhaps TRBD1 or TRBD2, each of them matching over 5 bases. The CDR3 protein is CSVEGGYEQYF. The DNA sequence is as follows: TGCAGCGTTGAAGGGGGGTACGAGCAGTACTTC.